The clone carrying this T cell receptor beta chain occurred a few times. The entry originates in a study of Tregs in tolerant kidney transplant recipients. The CDR3 loop spans 15 amino acids. The germline V gene encodes CDR1 SGHRS and CDR2 YFSETQ. The J segment lost 4 bases and the V segment lost 1 base, leaving 4 bases of the junction unmatched. Related graft donors supplied nonmyeloablative bone marrow transplants, and mixed chimerism was transient. TCRdb's copy holds only in-frame clones and misses some; the assay was immunoSEQ multiplex PCR. The sample lists around 61,000 clones; more than 70% were seen once.

Sequenced material: CD4+ T cells from blood (PBMCs), taken 6 months after the transplant. The chain recombines TRBV5-1 with TRBJ2-3, with 9 bases lining up with TRBD2. The receptor comes from a human patient who received a combined kidney and bone marrow transplant. Some T cells may trace back to the graft donor. The CDR3 is CASSLNSGSADTQYF. The CDR3, as DNA: TGCGCCAGCAGCTTGAATAGCGGGAGCGCAGATACGCAGTATTTT. The full variable domain, completed using reference TRBV5-1 and TRBJ2-3, is KAGVTQTPRYLIKTRGQQVTLSCSPISGHRSVSWYQQTPGQGLQFLFEYFSETQRNKGNFPGRFSGRQFSNSRSEMNVSTLELGDSALYLCASSLNSGSADTQYFGPGTRLTVL.